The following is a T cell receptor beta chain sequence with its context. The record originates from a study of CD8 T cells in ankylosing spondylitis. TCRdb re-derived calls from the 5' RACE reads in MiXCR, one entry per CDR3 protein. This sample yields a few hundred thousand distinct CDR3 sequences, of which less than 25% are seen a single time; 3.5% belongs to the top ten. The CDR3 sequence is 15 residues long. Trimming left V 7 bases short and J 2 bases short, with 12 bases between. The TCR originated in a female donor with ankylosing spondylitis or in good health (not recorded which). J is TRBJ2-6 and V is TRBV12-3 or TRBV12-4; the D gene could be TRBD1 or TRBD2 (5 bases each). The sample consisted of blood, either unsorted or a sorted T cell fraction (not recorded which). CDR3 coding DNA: TGTGCCAGCAATCGAAGGGGAGCTGGGGCCAACGTCCTGACTTTC. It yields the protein CASNRRGAGANVLTF.